Shown below are 13 T cell receptor beta chains from a single sample sequenced in a study of shared clonotypes between healthy human individuals. Only in-frame clones appear in the TCRdb table, and some are missing; sequencing was by immunoSEQ multiplex PCR. The sample lists more than 500,000 clones, about 96% occurring once. The sequenced sample was naive CD4+ T cells sorted from blood. Subset indicated: CD45RA+ positively selected. The receptors stem from a woman aged 25 to 45 in good health.

V usage is TRBV28 and J usage is TRBJ1-2; 9 bases agree with TRBD1. There are 14 residues in the CDR3. The germline gives CDR1 MDHEN, CDR2 SYDVKM. J gave up 7 bases and V 5 bases, and 8 bases lay outside the gene matches. Here the CDR3 reads CASSPYRGQAGYTF. For the CDR3, the DNA is TGTGCCAGCAGTCCATACAGGGGGCAGGCTGGCTACACCTTC.

The chain links TRBV28 to TRBJ2-7; D is perhaps TRBD2 (5 bases). The CDR3 runs 14 residues. V was cut by 8 bases and J by 0 bases, with 14 bases left in between. Germline CDR1 MDHEN, CDR2 SYDVKM. As DNA, the CDR3 is TGTGCCAGCCTAAATCGACGGGGCTCCTACGAGCAGTACTTC. Residues: CASLNRRGSYEQYF.

With regard to this clone: The junction and the germline gene differ at one end; a read error may be behind it. The rearrangement links TRBV7-3 to TRBJ2-7, with 10 nucleotides matching TRBD1. CDR3 size: 15 residues. Per germline, CDR1 SGHTA and CDR2 FQGTGA. DNA for the CDR3: TGTACCAGCAGCGTGTTCCCGGGACAGGGGTACGAGCAGTACTTC. It yields the protein CTSSVFPGQGYEQYF.

This sequence joins TRBV28 and TRBJ1-5; D is possibly TRBD1 (6 bases). V was shortened by 4 bases and J by 4 bases, with 14 bases between the two germline ends. Germline-derived CDR1 and CDR2 are MDHEN and SYDVKM. The CDR3 extends over 15 amino acids. CDR3 coding DNA: TGTGCCAGCAGTTCGACAGGAGGAAGAAATCAGCCCCAGCATTTT. Amino acids: CASSSTGGRNQPQHF.

The gene calls are TRBV10-2 and TRBJ1-1; no reliable D call. This CDR3 has 13 amino acids. CDR1 is WSHSY, CDR2 SAAADI, per germline. V gave up 6 bases and J gave up 1 base, with 9 bases separating them. In DNA form, the CDR3 reads TGCGCCAGCAGCGAGGACGGGAACACTGAAGCTTTCTTT. It specifies CASSEDGNTEAFF.

This sequence joins TRBV28 and TRBJ1-1; D gene uncertain. The germline V gene has CDR1 MDHEN and CDR2 SYDVKM. The germline V and J ends were trimmed by 3 bases and 10 bases, with 12 bases remaining between them. The CDR3 has 12 amino acids. In nucleotides, the CDR3 is TGTGCCAGCAGTTTCAAGGGCCAGGCAGCTTTCTTT. Protein sequence: CASSFKGQAAFF.

The chain couples TRBV6-6 to TRBJ1-2; 7 positions match TRBD1. This CDR3 comprises 15 residues. V gave up 6 bases and J gave up 7 bases; unmatched junction bases: 14. Germline assignment: CDR1 MNHNY and CDR2 SVGAGI (reference sequence). This CDR3 is CASRYKTGAPLGYTF. CDR3 in DNA: TGTGCCAGCAGATACAAAACAGGGGCGCCCCTTGGCTACACCTTC.

This chain uses TRBV4-1 with TRBJ2-1, with D possibly matching TRBD2 (6 bases). V was clipped by 1 base and J by 1 base, with 11 bases between them. CDR3 size: 16 residues. CDR1 and CDR2 from the germline V gene are MGHRA and YSYEKL. The CDR3 region is CASSQAVAASYNEQFF. DNA of the CDR3: TGCGCCAGCAGCCAAGCCGTAGCGGCTTCCTACAATGAGCAGTTCTTC.

The gene calls are TRBV4-1 and TRBJ2-1; D ambiguous. V was clipped by 0 bases and J by 8 bases, with 14 bases between them. Per the germline V gene, CDR1 is MGHRA and CDR2 is YSYEKL. This CDR3 comprises 15 residues. CDR3 nucleotide sequence: TGCGCCAGCAGCCAAGATCCTCGTAGGGATGATGAGCAGTTCTTC. Protein product: CASSQDPRRDDEQFF.

The V call is TRBV19, the J call TRBJ2-1, with D perhaps matching TRBD2 (6 bases). The V end was cut by 1 base, the J end by 8 bases, with 18 bases between. CDR1 and CDR2 (germline): LNHDA, SQIVND (reference sequence). CDR3 length: 16 residues. CDR3 in DNA: TGTGCCAGTAGTATAGTCGGGCGGGATTGGGCACATGAGCAGTTCTTC. Amino acids: CASSIVGRDWAHEQFF.

This rearrangement joins TRBV25-1 to TRBJ2-7; D gene ambiguous. CDR1 and CDR2 (germline): MGHDK, SYGVNS. V lost 3 bases to trimming and J lost 0 bases, with 9 bases between them. This CDR3 contains 14 residues. The CDR3: CASSDRHLSYEQYF. The CDR3 DNA sequence: TGTGCCAGCAGTGACCGACACCTCTCCTACGAGCAGTACTTC.

The chain links TRBV2 to TRBJ2-7, with D perhaps matching TRBD2 (6 bases). V was trimmed by 6 bases and J by 0 bases, leaving 12 bases between them. The germline CDR1 and CDR2 sequences are SNHLY and FYNNEI. The CDR3 runs to 14 residues. CDR3 loop: CASSYGGSSYEQYF. In DNA form, the CDR3 reads TGTGCCAGCAGCTACGGAGGGAGCTCCTACGAGCAGTACTTC.

J is TRBJ2-5 and V is TRBV7-9; possible D gene TRBD2, 5 bases. CDR1 and CDR2 from the germline V gene are SEHNR and FQNEAQ (reference sequence). The CDR3 runs to 14 residues. V gave up 4 bases and J gave up 5 bases, with 14 bases separating them. The CDR3 spells CASSSRPTGETQYF. The CDR3 DNA reads TGTGCCAGCAGCTCCCGGCCGACGGGGGAGACCCAGTACTTC.